This T cell receptor (beta chain) stems from a study of CXCR3-negative and CXCR3-positive naive CD8 T cells. TRB cDNA was prepared as libraries by UMI-labeled 5' RACE. TCRdb re-called the 5' RACE reads, yielding one record per CDR3 amino acid sequence without DNA. In total, the table holds tens of thousands of distinct CDR3 sequences. Study-wide points: Naive CXCR3-negative and CXCR3-positive cells had similar TRBV-TRBJ usage; memory differed.

On this clonotype itself: Antigen: not known.

The source material was memory CD8+ T cells from blood. This TCR was sampled from a human donor in good health. Some clones in this sample may be carry-over from other donors' samples.

This CDR3 is CASSLQGFSANRDTGELFF. This chain joins TRBV7-3 and TRBJ2-2; TCRdb names TRBD2, which stays unverified in the absence of DNA. CDR3 length: 19 amino acids. Germline CDR1 SGHTA, CDR2 FQGTGA. Complete variable domain (other parts from reference TRBV7-3 and TRBJ2-2): GAGVSQTPSNKVTEKGKYVELRCDPISGHTALYWYRQSLGQGPEFLIYFQGTGAADDSGLPNDRFFAVRPEGSVSTLKIQRTERGDSAVYLCASSLQGFSANRDTGELFFGEGSRLTVL.